The sequence of this T cell receptor beta chain was determined in a study of regulatory T cells in long-lasting Graves disease. Indicated time point: persistent/refractory GD, antithyroid drugs over 5 years with positive TRAb. From PBMCs, RNA was extracted and then used to make the TCR library. Collection of peripheral blood (about 10 milliliters) was done using EDTA tubes. The authors built TCR beta libraries using iRepertoire HTBI primers and Arm-PCR of CDR3 regions. Via MiXCR, TCRdb re-called the multiplex PCR reads, giving one row per CDR3 protein. The data hold roughly 500,000 distinct CDR3 sequences, with under 25% observed a single time. The specimen was peripheral blood mononuclear cells (PBMCs), collected when the disease was refractory, from a patient treated with antithyroid drugs. The clonotype originates from a female donor with Graves disease.

The CDR3 here is CASSGTRQETQYF. Here the CDR3 DNA reads TGTGCCAGCAGTGGGACAAGGCAAGAGACCCAGTACTTC. This chain joins TRBV2 and TRBJ2-5, with a tentative D call TRBD1 (5 bases). The germline V and J ends were trimmed by 4 bases and 2 bases, with 8 bases remaining between them. This CDR3 comprises 13 residues. Germline V gene sequence: CDR1 SNHLY, CDR2 FYNNEI.